Given below is one T cell receptor (beta chain) in context. Using immunoSEQ multiplex PCR, the repertoire was profiled, and TCRdb retains in-frame clones only, with some absent. The sample includes about 48,000 clones, roughly 90% seen only once; the top ten take less than 20%. The data stem from a study of radiotherapy plus CTLA-4 blockade in lung cancer. This CDR3 spans 13 amino acids. The germline V and J ends were trimmed by 7 bases and 5 bases, with 11 bases remaining between them. CDR1 and CDR2 (germline): MNHNY, SVGAGI (reference sequence). The receptor was derived from a human donor with non-small cell lung cancer that progressed on radiotherapy plus ipilimumab. Some clones in this sample may be carry-over from other donors' samples. The V gene is TRBV6-6, the J gene TRBJ1-4; D gene uncertain. The source was peripheral blood, collected from a patient treated with radiotherapy plus ipilimumab. The CDR3 sequence: CASNIQLNEKLFF. The DNA of the CDR3 is TGTGCCAGCAATATCCAGTTAAATGAAAAACTGTTTTTT.